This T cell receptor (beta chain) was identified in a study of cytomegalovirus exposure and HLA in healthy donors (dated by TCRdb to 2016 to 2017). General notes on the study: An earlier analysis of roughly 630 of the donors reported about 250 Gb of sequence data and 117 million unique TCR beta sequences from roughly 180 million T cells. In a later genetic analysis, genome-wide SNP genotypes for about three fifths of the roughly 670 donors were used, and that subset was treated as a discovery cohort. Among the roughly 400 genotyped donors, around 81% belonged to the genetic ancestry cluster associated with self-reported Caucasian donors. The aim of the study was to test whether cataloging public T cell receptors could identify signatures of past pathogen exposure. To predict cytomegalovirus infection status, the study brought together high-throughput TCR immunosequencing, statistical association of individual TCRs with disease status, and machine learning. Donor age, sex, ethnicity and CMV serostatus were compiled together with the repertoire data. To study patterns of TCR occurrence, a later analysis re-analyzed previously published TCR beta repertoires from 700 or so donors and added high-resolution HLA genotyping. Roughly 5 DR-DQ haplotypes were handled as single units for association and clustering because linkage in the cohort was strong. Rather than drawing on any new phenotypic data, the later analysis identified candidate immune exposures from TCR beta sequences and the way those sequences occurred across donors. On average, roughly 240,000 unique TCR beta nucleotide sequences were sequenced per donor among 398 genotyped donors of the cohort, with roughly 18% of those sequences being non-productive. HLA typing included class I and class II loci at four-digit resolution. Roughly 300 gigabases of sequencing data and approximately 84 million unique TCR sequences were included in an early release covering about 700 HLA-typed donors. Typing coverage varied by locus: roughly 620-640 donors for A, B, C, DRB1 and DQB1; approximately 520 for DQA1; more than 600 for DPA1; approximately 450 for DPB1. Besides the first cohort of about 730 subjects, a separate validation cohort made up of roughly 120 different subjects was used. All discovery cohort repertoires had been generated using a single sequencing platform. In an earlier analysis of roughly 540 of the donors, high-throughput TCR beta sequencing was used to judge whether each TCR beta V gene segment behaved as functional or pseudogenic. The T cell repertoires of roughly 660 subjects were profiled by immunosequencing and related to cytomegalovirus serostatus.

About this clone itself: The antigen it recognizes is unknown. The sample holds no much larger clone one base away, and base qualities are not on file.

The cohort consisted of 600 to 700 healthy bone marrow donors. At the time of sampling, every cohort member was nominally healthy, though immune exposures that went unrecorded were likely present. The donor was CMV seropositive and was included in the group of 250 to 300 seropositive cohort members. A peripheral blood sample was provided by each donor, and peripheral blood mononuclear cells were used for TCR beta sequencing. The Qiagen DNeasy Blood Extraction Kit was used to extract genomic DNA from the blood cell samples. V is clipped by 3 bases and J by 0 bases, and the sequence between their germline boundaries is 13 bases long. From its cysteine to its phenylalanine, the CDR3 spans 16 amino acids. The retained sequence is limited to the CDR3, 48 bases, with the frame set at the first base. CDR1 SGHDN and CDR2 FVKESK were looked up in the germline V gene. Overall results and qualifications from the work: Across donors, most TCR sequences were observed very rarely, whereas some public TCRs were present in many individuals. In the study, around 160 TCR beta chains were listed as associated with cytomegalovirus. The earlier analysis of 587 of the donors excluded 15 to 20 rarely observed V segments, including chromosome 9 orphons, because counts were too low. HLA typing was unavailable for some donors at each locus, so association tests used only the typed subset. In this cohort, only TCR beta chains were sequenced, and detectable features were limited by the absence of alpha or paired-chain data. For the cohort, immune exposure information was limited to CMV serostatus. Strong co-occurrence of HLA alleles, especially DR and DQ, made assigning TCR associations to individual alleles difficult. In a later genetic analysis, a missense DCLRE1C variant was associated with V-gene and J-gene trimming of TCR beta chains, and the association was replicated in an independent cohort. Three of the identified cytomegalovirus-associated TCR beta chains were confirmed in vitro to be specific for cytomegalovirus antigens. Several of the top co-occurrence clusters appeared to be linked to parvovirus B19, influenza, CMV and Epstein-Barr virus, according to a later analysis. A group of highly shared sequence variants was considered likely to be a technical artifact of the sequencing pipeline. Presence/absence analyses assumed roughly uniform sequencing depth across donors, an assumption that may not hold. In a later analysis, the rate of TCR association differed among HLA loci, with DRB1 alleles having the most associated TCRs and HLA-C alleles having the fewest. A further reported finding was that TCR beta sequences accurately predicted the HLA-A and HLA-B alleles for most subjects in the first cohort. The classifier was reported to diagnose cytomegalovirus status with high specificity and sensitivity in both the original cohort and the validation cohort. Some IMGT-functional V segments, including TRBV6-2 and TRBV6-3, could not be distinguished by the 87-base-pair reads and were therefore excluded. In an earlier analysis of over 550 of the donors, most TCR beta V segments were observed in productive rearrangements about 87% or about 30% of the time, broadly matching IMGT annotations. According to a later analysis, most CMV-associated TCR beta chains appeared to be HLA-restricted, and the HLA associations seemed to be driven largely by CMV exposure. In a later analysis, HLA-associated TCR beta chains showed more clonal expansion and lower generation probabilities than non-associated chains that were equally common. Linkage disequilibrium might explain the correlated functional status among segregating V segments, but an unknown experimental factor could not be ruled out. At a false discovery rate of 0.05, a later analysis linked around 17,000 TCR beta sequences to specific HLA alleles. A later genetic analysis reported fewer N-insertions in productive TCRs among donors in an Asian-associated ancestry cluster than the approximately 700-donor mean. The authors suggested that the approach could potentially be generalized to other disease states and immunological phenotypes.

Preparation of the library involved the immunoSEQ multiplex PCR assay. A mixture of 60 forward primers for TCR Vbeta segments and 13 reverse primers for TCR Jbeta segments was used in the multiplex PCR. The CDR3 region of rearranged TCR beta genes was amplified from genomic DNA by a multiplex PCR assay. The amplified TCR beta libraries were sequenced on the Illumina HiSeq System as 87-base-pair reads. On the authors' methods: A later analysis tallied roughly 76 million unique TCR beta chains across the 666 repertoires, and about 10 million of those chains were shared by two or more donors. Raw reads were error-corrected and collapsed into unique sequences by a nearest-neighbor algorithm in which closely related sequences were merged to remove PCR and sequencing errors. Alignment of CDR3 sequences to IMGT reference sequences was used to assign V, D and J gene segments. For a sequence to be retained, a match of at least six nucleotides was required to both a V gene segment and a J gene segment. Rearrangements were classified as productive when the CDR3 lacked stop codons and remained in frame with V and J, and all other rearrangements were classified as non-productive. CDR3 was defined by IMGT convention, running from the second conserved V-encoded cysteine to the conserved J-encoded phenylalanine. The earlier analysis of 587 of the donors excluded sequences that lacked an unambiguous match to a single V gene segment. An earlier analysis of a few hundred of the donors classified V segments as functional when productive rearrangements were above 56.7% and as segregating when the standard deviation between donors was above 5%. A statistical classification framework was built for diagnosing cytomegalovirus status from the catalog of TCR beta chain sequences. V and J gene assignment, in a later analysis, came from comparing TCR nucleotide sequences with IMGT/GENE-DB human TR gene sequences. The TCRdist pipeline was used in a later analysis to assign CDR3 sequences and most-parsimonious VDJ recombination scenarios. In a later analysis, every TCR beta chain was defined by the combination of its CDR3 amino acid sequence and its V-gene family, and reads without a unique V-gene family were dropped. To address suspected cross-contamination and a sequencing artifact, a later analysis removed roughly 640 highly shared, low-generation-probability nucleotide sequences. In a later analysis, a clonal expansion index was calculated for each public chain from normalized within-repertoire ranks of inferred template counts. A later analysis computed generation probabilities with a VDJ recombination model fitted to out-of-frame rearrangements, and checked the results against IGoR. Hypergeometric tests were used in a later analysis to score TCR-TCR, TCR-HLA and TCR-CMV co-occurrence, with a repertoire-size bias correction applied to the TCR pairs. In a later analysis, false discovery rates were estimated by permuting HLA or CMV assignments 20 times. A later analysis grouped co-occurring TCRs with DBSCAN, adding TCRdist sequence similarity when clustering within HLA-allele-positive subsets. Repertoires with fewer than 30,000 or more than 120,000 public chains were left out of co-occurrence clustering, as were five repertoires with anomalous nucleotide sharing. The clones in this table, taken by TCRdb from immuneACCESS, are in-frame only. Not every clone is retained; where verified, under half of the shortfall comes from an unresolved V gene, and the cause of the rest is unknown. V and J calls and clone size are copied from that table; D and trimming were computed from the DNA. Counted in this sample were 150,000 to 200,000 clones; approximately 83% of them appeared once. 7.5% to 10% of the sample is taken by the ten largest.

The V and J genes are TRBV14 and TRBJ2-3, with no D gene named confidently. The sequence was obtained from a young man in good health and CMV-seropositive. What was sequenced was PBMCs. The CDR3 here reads CASSHIEFFSTDTQYF. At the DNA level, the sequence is TGTGCCAGCAGCCATATAGAGTTCTTTAGCACAGATACGCAGTATTTT.